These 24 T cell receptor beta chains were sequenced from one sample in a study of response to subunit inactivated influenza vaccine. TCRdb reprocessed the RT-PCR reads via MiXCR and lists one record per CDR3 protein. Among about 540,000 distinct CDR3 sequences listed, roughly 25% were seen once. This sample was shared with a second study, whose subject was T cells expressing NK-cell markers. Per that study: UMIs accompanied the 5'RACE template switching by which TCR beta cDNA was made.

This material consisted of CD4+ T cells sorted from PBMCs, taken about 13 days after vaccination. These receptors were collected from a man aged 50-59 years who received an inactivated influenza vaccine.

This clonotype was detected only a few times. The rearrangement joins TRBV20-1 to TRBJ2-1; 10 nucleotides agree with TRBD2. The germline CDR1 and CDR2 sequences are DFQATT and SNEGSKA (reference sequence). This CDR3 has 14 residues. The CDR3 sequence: CSVSGGALYNEQFF. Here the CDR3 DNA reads TGCAGCGTCAGCGGGGGGGCCCTCTACAATGAGCAGTTCTTC.

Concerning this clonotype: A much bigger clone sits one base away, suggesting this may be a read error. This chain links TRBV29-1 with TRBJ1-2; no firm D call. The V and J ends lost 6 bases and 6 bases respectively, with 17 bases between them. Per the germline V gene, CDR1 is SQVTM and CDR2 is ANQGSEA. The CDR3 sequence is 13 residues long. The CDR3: CSVTGEVLNGYTF. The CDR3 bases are TGCAGCGTCACCGGAGAAGTCCTCAATGGCTACACCTTC.

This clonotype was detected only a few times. The CDR3 DNA reads as TGCAGCGTTCTAGGGGCCCCAGATACGCAGTATTTT. This encodes CSVLGAPDTQYF. The genes are TRBV29-1 and TRBJ2-3, with a possible D match to TRBD1 (5 bases). From germline, CDR1 is SQVTM and CDR2 ANQGSEA. The V gene lost 5 bases and the J gene lost 4 bases, with 10 bases spanning the gap. The CDR3 sequence is 12 residues long.

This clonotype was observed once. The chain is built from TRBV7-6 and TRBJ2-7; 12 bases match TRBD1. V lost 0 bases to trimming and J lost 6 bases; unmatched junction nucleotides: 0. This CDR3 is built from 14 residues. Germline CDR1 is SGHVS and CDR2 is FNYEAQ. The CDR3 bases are TGTGCCAGCAGCTTAGCGGGACAGGGGGCCGAGCAGTACTTC. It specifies CASSLAGQGAEQYF.

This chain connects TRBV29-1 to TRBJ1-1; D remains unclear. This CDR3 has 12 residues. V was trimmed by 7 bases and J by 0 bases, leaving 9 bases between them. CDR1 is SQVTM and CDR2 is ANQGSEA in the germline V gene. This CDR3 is CSASVLNTEAFF. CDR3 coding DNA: TGCAGCGCCTCAGTTCTGAACACTGAAGCTTTCTTT.

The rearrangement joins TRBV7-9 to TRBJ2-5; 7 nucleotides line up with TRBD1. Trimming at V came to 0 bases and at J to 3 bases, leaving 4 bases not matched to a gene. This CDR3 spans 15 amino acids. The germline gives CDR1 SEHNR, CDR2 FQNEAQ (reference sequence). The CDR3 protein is CASSLAETGKETQYF. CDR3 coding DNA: TGTGCCAGCAGCTTAGCGGAGACAGGGAAAGAGACCCAGTACTTC.

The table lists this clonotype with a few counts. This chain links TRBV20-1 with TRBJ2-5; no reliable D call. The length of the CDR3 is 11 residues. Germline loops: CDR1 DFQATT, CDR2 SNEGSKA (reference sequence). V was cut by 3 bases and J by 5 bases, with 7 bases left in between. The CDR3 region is CSARHGETQYF. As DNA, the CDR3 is TGCAGTGCTAGGCACGGGGAGACCCAGTACTTC.

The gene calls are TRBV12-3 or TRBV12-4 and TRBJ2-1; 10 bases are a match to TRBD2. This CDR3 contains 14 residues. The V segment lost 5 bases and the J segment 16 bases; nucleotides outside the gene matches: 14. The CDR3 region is CASSLGARSGGQFF. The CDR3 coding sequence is TGTGCCAGCAGTCTAGGGGCTCGTAGCGGGGGGCAATTCTTC.

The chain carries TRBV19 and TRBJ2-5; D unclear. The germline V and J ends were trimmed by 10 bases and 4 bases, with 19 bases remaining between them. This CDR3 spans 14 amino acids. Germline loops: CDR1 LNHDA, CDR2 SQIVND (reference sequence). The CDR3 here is CATRQSRSAETQYF. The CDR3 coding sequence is TGTGCCACGCGTCAGAGTCGCTCCGCAGAGACCCAGTACTTC.

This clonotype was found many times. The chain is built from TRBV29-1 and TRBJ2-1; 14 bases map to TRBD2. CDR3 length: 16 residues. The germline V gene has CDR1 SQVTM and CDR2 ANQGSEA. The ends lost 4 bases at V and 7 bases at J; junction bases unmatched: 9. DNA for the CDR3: TGCAGCGTTGCCCAGGGGACTAGCGGGAGAGTGAATGAGCAGTTCTTC. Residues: CSVAQGTSGRVNEQFF.

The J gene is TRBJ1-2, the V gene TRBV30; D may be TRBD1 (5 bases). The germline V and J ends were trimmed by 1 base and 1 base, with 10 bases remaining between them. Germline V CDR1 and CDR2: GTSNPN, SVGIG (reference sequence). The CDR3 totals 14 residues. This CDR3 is CAWSGDRLNYGYTF. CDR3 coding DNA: TGTGCCTGGAGTGGTGACAGACTTAACTATGGCTACACCTTC.

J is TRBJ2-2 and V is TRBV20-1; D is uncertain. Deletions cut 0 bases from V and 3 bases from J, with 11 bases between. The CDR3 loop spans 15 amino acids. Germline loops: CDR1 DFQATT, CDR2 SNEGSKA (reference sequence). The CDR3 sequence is CSARDLDLYTGELFF. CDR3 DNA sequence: TGCAGTGCTAGAGATCTGGACCTATACACCGGGGAGCTGTTTTTT.

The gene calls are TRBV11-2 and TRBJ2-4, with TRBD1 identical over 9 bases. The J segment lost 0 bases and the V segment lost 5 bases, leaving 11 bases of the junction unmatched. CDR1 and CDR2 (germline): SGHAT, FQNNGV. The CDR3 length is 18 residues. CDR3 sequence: CASSRPGTGLLAKNIQYF. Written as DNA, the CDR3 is TGTGCCAGCAGCCGTCCCGGGACAGGGTTACTAGCCAAAAACATTCAGTACTTC.

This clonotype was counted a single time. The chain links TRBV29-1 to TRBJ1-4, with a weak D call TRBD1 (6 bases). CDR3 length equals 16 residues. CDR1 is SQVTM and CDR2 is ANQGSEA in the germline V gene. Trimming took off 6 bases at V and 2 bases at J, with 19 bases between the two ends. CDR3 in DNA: TGCAGCGTGACGGACAGCCCCCCAGGGACTAATGAAAAACTGTTTTTT. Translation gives CSVTDSPPGTNEKLFF.

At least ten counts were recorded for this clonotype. The CDR3, as DNA: TGCGCCAGCAGCGAGGGGACTAGCGGGAGAACTAGCGAGCAGTACTTC. Translation: CASSEGTSGRTSEQYF. The rearrangement uses TRBV5-1 and TRBJ2-7; 14 nucleotides agree with TRBD2. J was trimmed by 6 bases and V by 4 bases; bases with no gene match: 9. This CDR3 spans 16 amino acids. The germline V gene has CDR1 SGHRS and CDR2 YFSETQ.

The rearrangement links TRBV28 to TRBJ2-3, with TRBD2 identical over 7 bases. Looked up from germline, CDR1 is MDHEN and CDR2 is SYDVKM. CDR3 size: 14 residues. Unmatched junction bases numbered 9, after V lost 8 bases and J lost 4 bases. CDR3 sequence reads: CASHRGVEADTQYF. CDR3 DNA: TGTGCCAGCCATCGGGGGGTGGAGGCAGATACGCAGTATTTT. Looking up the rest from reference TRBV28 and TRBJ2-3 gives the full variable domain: DVKVTQSSRYLVKRTGEKVFLECVQDMDHENMFWYRQDPGLGLRLIYFSYDVKMKEKGDIPEGYSVSREKKERFSLILESASTNQTSMYLCASHRGVEADTQYFGPGTRLTVL.

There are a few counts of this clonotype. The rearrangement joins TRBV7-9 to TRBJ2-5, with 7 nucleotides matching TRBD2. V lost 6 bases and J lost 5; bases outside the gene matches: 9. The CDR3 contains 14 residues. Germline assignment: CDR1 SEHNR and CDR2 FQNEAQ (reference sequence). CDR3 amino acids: CASRIVLADETQYF. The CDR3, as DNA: TGTGCCAGCAGAATAGTCCTAGCGGATGAGACCCAGTACTTC.

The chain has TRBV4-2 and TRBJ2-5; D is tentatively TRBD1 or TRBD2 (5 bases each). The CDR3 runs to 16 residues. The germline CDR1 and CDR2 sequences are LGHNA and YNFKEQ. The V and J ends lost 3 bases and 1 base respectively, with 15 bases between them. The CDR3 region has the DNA TGTGCCAGCAGCCAGGGCCCCCGGGACGTCCAAGAGACCCAGTACTTC. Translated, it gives CASSQGPRDVQETQYF.

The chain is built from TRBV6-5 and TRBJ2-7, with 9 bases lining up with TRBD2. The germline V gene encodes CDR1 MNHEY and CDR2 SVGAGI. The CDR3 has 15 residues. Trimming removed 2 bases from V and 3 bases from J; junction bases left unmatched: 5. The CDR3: CASSYPGGGVYEQYF. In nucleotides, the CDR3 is TGTGCCAGCAGTTACCCGGGCGGGGGGGTCTACGAGCAGTACTTC.

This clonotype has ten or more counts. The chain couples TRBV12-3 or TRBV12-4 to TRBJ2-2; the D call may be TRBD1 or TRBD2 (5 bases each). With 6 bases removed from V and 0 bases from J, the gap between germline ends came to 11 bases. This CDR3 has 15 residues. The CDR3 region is CASSPLGANTGELFF. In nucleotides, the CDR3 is TGTGCCAGCAGCCCTCTGGGGGCGAACACCGGGGAGCTGTTTTTT.

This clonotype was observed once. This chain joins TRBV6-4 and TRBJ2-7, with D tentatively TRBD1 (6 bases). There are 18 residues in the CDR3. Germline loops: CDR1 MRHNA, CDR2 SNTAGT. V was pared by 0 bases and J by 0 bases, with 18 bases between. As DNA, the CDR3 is TGTGCCAGCAGTGACTCGATTTTGAACGGGACATTCTCCTACGAGCAGTACTTC. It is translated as CASSDSILNGTFSYEQYF.

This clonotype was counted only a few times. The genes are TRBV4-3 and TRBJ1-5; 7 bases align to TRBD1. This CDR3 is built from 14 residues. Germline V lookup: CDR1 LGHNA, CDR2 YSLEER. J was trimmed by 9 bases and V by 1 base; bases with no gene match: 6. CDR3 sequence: CASSQGQGAGPQHF. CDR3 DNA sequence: TGCGCCAGCAGCCAAGGACAGGGCGCAGGGCCCCAGCATTTT.

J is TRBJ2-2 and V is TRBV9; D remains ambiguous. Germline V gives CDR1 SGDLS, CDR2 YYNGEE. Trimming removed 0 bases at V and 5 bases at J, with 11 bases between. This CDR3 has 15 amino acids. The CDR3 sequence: CASSVEYDRTGELFF. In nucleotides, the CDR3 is TGTGCCAGCAGCGTAGAATATGATCGGACCGGGGAGCTGTTTTTT. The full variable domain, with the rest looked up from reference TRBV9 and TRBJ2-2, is DSGVTQTPKHLITATGQRVTLRCSPRSGDLSVYWYQQSLDQGLQFLIQYYNGEERAKGNILERFSAQQFPDLHSELNLSSLELGDSALYFCASSVEYDRTGELFFGEGSRLTVL.

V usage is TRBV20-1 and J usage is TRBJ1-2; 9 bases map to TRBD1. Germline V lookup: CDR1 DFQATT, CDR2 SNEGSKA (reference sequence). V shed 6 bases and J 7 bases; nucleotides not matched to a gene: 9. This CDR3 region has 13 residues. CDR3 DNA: TGCAGTGCGACCGGGACAGGGAGTGCTGGCTACACCTTC. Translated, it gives CSATGTGSAGYTF.